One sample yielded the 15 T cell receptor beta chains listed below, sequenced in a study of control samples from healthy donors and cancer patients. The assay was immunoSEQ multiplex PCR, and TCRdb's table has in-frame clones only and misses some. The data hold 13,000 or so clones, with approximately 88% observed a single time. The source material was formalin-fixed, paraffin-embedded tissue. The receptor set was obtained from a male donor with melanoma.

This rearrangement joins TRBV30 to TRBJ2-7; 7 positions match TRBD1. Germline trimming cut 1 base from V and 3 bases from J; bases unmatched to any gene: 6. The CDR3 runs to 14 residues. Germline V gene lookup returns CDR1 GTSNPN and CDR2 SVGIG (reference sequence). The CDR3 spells CAWSGDRTGYEQYF. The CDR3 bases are TGTGCCTGGAGTGGCGACAGGACAGGCTACGAGCAGTACTTC.

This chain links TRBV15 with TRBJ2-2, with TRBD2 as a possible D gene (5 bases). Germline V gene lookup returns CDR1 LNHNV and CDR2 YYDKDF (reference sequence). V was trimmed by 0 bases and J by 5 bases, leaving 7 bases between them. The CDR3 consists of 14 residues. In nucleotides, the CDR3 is TGTGCCACCAGCAGAGATCGGGATACCGGGGAGCTGTTTTTT. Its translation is CATSRDRDTGELFF.

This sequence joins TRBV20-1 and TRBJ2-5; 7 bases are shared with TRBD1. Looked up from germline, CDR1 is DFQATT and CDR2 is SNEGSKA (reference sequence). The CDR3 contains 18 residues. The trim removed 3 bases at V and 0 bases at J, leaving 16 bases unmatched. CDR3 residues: CSASLTRRGQEYQETQYF. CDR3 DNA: TGCAGTGCTAGTCTGACTCGCCGAGGACAGGAGTACCAAGAGACCCAGTACTTC.

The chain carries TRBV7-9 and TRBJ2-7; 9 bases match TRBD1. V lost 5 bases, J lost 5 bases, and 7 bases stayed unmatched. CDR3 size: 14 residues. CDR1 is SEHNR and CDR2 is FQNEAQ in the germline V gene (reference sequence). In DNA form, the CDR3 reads TGTGCCAGCAGCCGCTCCGGGACAGGGAACGAGCAGTACGTC. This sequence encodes CASSRSGTGNEQYV.

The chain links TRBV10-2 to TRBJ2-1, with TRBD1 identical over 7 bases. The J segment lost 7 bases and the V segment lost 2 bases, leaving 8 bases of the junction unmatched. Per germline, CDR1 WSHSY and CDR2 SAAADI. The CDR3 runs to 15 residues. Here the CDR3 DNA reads TGCGCCAGCAGTGAGGATGCAGGGGGTTTGAATGAGCAGTTCTTC. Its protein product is CASSEDAGGLNEQFF.

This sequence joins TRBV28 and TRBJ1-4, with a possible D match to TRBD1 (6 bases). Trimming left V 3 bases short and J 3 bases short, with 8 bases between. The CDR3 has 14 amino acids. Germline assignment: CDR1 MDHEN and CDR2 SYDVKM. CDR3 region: CASSLDRPNEKLFF. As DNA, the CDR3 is TGTGCCAGCAGTTTGGACAGACCTAATGAAAAACTGTTTTTT. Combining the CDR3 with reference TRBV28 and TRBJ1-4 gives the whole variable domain DVKVTQSSRYLVKRTGEKVFLECVQDMDHENMFWYRQDPGLGLRLIYFSYDVKMKEKGDIPEGYSVSREKKERFSLILESASTNQTSMYLCASSLDRPNEKLFFGSGTQLSVL.

The CDR3 DNA sequence: TGCAGTGTTCCTGAAGCTTTCTTT. This gives the protein CSVPEAFF. The gene calls are TRBV20-1 and TRBJ1-1; no reliable D call. Deletions cut 7 bases from V and 6 bases from J, with 3 bases between. Germline V gene lookup returns CDR1 DFQATT and CDR2 SNEGSKA (reference sequence). This CDR3 contains 8 residues.

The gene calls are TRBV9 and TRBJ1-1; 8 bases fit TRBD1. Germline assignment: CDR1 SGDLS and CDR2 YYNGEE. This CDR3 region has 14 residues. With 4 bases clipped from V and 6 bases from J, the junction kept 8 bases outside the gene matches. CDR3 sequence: CASSPTGVSPEAFF. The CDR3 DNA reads TGTGCCAGCAGCCCGACAGGGGTAAGTCCTGAAGCTTTCTTT.

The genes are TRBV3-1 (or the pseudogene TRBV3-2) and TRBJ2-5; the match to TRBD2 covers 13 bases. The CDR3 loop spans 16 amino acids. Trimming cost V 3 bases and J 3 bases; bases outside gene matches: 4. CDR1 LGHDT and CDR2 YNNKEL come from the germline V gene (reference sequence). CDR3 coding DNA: TGTGCCAGCAGCCACCGGGGGACTAGCGGGAAAGAGACCCAGTACTTC. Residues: CASSHRGTSGKETQYF.

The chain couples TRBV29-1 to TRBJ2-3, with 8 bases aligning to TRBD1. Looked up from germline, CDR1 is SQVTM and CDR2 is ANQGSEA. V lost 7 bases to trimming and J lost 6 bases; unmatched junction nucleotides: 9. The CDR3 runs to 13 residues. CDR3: CSAGGVRGDTQYF. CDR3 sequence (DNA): TGCAGCGCAGGGGGCGTACGGGGGGATACGCAGTATTTT.

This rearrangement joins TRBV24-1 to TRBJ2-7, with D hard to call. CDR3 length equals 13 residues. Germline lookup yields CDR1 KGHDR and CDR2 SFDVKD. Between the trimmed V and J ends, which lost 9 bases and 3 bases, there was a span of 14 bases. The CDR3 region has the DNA TGTGCCACCTACATTGCTTGGGTCTACGAGCAGTACTTC. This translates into CATYIAWVYEQYF.

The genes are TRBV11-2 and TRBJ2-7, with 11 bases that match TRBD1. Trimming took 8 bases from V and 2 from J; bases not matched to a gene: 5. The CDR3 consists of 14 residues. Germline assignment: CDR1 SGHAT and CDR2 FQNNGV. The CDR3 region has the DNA TGTGCCAGCCGAGGACAGGGGGCTACCTACGAGCAGTACTTC. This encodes CASRGQGATYEQYF.

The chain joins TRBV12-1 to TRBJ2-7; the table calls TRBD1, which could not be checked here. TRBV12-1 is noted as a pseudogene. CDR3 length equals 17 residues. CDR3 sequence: CASSPPSREVSSYEQYF. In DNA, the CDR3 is TGTGCCAGCAGCCCTCCCTCCAGGGAAGTAAGCTCCTACGAGCAGTACTTC.

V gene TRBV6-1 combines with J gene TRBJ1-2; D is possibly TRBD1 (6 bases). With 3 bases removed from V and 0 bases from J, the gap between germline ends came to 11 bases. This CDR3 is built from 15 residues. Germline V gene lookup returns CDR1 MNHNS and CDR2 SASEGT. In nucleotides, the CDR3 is TGTGCCAGCAGTGAGGGAGGGGGGTCTAACTATGGCTACACCTTC. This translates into CASSEGGGSNYGYTF.

The CDR3 protein is CASSGGVGSSGNTIYF. The CDR3 DNA sequence: TGTGCCAGCAGCGGAGGGGTTGGCAGCTCTGGAAACACCATATATTTT. The chain combines TRBV9 with TRBJ1-3; D is perhaps TRBD1 (5 bases). The germline gives CDR1 SGDLS, CDR2 YYNGEE. The CDR3 length is 16 residues. V lost 3 bases, J lost 0 bases, and 13 bases lay in between.